The clone carrying this T cell receptor beta chain was counted at least ten times. The data were taken from a study of shared clonotypes between healthy human individuals. Clones were read by immunoSEQ multiplex PCR, and TCRdb kept only the in-frame ones, dropping some. The data show 730,000 or so clones, approximately 79% seen once. Losses at the gene ends were 2 bases for V and 3 bases for J; bases not matched to a gene: 3. CDR3 length: 15 amino acids. Per the germline V gene, CDR1 is SGHTA and CDR2 is FQGNSA. The material sequenced was memory CD4+ T cells sorted from blood. Subset in this sample: CD45RA-negative fraction. The chain recombines TRBV7-2 with TRBJ1-1, with TRBD1 matching over 10 bases. This TCR derives from a woman aged 30 to 39 in good health. CDR3 in amino acids: CASSLRTGGDTEAFF. CDR3 coding DNA: TGTGCCAGCAGCTTACGGACAGGGGGTGACACTGAAGCTTTCTTT.